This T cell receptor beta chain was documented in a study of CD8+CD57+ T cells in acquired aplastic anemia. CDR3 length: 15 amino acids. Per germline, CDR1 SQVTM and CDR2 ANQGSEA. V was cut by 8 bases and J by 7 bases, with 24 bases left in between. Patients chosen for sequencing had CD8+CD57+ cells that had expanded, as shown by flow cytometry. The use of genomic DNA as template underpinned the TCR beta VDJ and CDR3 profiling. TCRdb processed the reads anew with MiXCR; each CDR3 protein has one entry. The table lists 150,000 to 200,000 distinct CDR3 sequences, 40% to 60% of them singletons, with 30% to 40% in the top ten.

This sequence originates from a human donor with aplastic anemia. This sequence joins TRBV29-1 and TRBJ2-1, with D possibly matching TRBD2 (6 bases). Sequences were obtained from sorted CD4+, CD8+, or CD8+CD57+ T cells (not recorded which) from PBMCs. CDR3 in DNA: TGCAGCCAGACGGGCCGGGGGTTTTCCCAAAATGAGCAGTTCTTC. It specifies CSQTGRGFSQNEQFF.